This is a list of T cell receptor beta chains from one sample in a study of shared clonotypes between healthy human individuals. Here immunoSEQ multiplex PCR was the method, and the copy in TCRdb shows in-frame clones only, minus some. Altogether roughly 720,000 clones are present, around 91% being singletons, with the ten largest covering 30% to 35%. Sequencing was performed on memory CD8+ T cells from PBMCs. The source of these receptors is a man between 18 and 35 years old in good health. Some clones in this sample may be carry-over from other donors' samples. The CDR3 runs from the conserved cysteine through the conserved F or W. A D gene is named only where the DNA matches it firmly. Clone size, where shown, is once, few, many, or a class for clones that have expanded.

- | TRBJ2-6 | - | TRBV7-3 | TGTGCCAGCAGCTTAAATGGTGCGGGACCTGAGGCTGGGGCCAACGTCCTGACTTTC | CASSLNGAGPEAGANVLTF
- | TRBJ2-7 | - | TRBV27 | TGTGCCAGCAGTCTCGGACGGACCTACGAGCAGTACTTC | CASSLGRTYEQYF
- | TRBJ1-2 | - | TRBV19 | TGTGCCAGTAGTATTCTGGCAGGGGCAGTTGGCTACACCTTC | CASSILAGAVGYTF
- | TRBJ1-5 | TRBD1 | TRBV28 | TGTGCCAGCAGTGGACGGGACAGGGCCCGCAATCAGCCCCAGCATTTT | CASSGRDRARNQPQHF
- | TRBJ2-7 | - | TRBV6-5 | TGTGCCAGCAGTTACTCGATGGACCCTTCCTACGAGCAGTACTTC | CASSYSMDPSYEQYF
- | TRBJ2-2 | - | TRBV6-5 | TGTGCCAGCAGGCGGGCGGGAACCGGGGAGCTGTTTTTT | CASRRAGTGELFF
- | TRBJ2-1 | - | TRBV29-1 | TGCAGCGCCTTAGGCGGGGGCACCTACAATGAGCAGTTCTTC | CSALGGGTYNEQFF
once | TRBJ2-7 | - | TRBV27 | TGTGCTTCAGGGGCCTCCTCCTACGAGCAGTACTTC | CASGASSYEQYF
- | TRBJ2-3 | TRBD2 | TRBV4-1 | TGCGCCAGCAGTACAGCGGGACCCAAGGACATTTTCACCCTTAGCACAGATACGCAGTATTTT | CASSTAGPKDIFTLSTDTQYF
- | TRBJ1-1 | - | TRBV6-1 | TGTGCCAGCAGTGAAAGTGCGGGGCTCACTGAAGCTTTCTTT | CASSESAGLTEAFF
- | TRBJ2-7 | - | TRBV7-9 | TGTGCCAGCAGCCCGCCACTAGCAGCGGTGGGAGAGCAGTACTTC | CASSPPLAAVGEQYF
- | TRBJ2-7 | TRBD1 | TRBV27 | TGTGCCAGCAGTTTAGCCGACAGGGTAACCTACGAGCAGTACTTC | CASSLADRVTYEQYF
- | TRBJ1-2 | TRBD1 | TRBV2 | TGTGCCAGCAGTGAAGCCGGAGGGGGACAGGGGGAAAACTATGGCTACACCTTC | CASSEAGGGQGENYGYTF
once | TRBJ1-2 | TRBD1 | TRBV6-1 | TGTGCCAGCAGTACACCGGACAGGGCCTATGGCTACACCTTC | CASSTPDRAYGYTF
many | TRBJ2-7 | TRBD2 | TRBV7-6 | TGTGCCAGCAGCACCCTCCTCGGGACTAGCGGATACGAGCAGTACTTC | CASSTLLGTSGYEQYF
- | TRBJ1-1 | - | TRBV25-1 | TGTGCCAGCAGTGAGCATGGGCGGCTCACTGAAGCTTTCTTT | CASSEHGRLTEAFF
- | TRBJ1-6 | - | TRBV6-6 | TGTGCCAGCAGTTACTCCCGGGACACCCATAATTCACCCCTCCACTTT | CASSYSRDTHNSPLHF
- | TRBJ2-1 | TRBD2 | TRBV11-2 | TGTGCCAGCAGCTCTTGGGGACTAGCGGGAGTATTTAAGTTCTTC | CASSSWGLAGVFKFF
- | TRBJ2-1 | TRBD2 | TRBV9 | TGTGCCAGCAGCGGACGAGTCGGGACTATCGACTCCTACAATGAGCAGTTCTTC | CASSGRVGTIDSYNEQFF